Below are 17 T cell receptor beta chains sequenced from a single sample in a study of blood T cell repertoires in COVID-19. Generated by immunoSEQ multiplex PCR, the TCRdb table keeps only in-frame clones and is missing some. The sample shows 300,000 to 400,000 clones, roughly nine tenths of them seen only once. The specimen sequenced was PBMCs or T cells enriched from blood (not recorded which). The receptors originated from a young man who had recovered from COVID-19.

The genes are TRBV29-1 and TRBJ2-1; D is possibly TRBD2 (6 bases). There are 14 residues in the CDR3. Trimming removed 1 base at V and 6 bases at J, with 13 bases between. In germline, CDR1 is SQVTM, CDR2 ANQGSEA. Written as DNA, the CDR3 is TGCAGCGTTGAAGGGGATAGCGGACTCAATGAGCAGTTCTTC. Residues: CSVEGDSGLNEQFF.

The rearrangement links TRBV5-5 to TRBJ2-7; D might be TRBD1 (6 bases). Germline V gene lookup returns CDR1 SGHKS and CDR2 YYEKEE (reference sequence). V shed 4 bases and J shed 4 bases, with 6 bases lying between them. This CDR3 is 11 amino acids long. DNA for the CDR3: TGTGCCAGCAGCACAGGGTACGAGCAGTACTTC. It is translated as CASSTGYEQYF.

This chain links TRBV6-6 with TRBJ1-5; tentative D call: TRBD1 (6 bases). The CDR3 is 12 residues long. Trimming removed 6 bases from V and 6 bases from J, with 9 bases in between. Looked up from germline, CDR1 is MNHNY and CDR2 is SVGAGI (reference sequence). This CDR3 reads CASSRDTQPQHF. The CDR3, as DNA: TGTGCCAGCAGCAGGGACACTCAGCCCCAGCATTTT.

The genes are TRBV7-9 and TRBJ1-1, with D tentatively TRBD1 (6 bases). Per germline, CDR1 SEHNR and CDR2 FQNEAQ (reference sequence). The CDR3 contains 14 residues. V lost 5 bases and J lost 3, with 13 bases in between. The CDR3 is CASSAGTLYTEAFF. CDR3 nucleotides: TGTGCCAGCAGCGCCGGGACACTATACACTGAAGCTTTCTTT.

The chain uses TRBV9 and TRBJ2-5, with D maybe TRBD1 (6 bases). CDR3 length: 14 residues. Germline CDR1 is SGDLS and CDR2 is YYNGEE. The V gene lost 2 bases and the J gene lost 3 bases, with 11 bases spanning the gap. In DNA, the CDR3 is TGTGCCAGCAGCGTGACAGGTTTGGAAGAGACCCAGTACTTC. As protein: CASSVTGLEETQYF.

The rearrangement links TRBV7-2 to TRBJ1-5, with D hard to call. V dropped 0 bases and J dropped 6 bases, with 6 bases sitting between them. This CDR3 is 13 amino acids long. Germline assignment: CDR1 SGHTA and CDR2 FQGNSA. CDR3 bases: TGTGCCAGCAGCTTAGCGGAGAGTCAGCCCCAGCATTTT. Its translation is CASSLAESQPQHF.

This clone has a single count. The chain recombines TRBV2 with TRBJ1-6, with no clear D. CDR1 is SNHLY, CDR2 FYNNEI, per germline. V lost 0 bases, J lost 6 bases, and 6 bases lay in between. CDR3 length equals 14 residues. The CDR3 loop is CASSEATINSPLHF. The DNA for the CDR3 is TGTGCCAGCAGTGAAGCCACTATTAATTCACCCCTCCACTTT.

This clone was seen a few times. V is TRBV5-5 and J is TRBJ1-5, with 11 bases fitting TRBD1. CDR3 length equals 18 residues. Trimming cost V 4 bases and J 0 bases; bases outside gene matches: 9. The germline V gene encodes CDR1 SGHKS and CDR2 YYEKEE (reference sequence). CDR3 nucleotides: TGTGCCAGCAGCCTTATCCCCGGGACAGGGGGTAGCAATCAGCCCCAGCATTTT. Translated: CASSLIPGTGGSNQPQHF.

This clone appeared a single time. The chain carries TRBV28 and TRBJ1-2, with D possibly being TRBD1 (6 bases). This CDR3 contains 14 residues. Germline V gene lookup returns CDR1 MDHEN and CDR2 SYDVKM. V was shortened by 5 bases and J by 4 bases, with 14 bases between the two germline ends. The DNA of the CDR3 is TGTGCCAGCAGTCTAACAGGGCGGCTCTATGGCTACACCTTC. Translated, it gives CASSLTGRLYGYTF.

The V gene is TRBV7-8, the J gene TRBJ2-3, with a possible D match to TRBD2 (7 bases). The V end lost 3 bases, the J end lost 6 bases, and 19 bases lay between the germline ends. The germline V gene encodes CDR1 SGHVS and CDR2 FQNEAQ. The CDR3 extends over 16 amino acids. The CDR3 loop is CASSFRDGGPSDTQYF. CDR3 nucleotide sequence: TGTGCCAGCAGCTTTCGGGACGGGGGGCCCTCGGATACGCAGTATTTT.

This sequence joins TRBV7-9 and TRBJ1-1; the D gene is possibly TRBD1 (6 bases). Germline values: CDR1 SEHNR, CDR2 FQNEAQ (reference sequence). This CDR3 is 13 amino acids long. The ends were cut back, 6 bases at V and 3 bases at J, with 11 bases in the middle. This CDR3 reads CASRPTGYTEAFF. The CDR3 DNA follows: TGTGCCAGCAGACCAACAGGGTACACTGAAGCTTTCTTT.

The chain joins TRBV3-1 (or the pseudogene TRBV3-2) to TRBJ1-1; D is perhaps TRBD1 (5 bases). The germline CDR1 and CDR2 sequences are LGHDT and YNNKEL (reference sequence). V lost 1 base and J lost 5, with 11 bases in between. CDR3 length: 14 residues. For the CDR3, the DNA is TGTGCCAGCAGCCAAGTTGGACAAGGGACTGAAGCTTTCTTT. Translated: CASSQVGQGTEAFF.

The CDR3 is CASSFGRGGNTIYF. The CDR3 DNA reads TGTGCCAGCAGCTTCGGCAGGGGAGGAAACACCATATATTTT. The chain combines TRBV5-8 with TRBJ1-3, with a weak D call TRBD1 (6 bases). Germline assignment: CDR1 SGHTS and CDR2 YDEGEE. The CDR3 length is 14 residues. V lost 2 bases and J lost 4, with 10 bases in between.

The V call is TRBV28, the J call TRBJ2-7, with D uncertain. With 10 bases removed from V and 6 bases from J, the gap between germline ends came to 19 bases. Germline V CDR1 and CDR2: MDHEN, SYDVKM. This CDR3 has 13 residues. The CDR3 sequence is CATESPTVFEQYF. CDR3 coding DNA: TGTGCCACCGAGTCCCCTACAGTATTCGAGCAGTACTTC. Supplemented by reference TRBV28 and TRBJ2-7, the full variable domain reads DVKVTQSSRYLVKRTGEKVFLECVQDMDHENMFWYRQDPGLGLRLIYFSYDVKMKEKGDIPEGYSVSREKKERFSLILESASTNQTSMYLCATESPTVFEQYFGPGTRLTVT.

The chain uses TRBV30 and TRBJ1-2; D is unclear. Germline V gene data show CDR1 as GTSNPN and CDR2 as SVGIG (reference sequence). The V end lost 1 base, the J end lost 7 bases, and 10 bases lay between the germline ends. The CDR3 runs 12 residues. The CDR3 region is CAWSAGAAGYTF. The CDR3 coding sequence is TGTGCCTGGAGTGCCGGAGCTGCTGGCTACACCTTC.

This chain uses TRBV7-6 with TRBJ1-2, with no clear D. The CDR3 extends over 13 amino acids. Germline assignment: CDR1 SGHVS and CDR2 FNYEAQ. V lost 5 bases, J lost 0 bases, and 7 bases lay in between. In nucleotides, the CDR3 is TGTGCCAGCAGCGAGCGGGCTAACTATGGCTACACCTTC. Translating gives CASSERANYGYTF.

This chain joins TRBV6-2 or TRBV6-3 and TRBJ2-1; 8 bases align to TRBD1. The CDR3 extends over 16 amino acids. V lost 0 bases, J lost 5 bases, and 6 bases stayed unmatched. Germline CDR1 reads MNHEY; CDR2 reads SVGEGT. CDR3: CASSYSSRGLNNEQFF. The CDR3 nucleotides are TGTGCCAGCAGTTACTCGAGCAGGGGGCTAAACAATGAGCAGTTCTTC.